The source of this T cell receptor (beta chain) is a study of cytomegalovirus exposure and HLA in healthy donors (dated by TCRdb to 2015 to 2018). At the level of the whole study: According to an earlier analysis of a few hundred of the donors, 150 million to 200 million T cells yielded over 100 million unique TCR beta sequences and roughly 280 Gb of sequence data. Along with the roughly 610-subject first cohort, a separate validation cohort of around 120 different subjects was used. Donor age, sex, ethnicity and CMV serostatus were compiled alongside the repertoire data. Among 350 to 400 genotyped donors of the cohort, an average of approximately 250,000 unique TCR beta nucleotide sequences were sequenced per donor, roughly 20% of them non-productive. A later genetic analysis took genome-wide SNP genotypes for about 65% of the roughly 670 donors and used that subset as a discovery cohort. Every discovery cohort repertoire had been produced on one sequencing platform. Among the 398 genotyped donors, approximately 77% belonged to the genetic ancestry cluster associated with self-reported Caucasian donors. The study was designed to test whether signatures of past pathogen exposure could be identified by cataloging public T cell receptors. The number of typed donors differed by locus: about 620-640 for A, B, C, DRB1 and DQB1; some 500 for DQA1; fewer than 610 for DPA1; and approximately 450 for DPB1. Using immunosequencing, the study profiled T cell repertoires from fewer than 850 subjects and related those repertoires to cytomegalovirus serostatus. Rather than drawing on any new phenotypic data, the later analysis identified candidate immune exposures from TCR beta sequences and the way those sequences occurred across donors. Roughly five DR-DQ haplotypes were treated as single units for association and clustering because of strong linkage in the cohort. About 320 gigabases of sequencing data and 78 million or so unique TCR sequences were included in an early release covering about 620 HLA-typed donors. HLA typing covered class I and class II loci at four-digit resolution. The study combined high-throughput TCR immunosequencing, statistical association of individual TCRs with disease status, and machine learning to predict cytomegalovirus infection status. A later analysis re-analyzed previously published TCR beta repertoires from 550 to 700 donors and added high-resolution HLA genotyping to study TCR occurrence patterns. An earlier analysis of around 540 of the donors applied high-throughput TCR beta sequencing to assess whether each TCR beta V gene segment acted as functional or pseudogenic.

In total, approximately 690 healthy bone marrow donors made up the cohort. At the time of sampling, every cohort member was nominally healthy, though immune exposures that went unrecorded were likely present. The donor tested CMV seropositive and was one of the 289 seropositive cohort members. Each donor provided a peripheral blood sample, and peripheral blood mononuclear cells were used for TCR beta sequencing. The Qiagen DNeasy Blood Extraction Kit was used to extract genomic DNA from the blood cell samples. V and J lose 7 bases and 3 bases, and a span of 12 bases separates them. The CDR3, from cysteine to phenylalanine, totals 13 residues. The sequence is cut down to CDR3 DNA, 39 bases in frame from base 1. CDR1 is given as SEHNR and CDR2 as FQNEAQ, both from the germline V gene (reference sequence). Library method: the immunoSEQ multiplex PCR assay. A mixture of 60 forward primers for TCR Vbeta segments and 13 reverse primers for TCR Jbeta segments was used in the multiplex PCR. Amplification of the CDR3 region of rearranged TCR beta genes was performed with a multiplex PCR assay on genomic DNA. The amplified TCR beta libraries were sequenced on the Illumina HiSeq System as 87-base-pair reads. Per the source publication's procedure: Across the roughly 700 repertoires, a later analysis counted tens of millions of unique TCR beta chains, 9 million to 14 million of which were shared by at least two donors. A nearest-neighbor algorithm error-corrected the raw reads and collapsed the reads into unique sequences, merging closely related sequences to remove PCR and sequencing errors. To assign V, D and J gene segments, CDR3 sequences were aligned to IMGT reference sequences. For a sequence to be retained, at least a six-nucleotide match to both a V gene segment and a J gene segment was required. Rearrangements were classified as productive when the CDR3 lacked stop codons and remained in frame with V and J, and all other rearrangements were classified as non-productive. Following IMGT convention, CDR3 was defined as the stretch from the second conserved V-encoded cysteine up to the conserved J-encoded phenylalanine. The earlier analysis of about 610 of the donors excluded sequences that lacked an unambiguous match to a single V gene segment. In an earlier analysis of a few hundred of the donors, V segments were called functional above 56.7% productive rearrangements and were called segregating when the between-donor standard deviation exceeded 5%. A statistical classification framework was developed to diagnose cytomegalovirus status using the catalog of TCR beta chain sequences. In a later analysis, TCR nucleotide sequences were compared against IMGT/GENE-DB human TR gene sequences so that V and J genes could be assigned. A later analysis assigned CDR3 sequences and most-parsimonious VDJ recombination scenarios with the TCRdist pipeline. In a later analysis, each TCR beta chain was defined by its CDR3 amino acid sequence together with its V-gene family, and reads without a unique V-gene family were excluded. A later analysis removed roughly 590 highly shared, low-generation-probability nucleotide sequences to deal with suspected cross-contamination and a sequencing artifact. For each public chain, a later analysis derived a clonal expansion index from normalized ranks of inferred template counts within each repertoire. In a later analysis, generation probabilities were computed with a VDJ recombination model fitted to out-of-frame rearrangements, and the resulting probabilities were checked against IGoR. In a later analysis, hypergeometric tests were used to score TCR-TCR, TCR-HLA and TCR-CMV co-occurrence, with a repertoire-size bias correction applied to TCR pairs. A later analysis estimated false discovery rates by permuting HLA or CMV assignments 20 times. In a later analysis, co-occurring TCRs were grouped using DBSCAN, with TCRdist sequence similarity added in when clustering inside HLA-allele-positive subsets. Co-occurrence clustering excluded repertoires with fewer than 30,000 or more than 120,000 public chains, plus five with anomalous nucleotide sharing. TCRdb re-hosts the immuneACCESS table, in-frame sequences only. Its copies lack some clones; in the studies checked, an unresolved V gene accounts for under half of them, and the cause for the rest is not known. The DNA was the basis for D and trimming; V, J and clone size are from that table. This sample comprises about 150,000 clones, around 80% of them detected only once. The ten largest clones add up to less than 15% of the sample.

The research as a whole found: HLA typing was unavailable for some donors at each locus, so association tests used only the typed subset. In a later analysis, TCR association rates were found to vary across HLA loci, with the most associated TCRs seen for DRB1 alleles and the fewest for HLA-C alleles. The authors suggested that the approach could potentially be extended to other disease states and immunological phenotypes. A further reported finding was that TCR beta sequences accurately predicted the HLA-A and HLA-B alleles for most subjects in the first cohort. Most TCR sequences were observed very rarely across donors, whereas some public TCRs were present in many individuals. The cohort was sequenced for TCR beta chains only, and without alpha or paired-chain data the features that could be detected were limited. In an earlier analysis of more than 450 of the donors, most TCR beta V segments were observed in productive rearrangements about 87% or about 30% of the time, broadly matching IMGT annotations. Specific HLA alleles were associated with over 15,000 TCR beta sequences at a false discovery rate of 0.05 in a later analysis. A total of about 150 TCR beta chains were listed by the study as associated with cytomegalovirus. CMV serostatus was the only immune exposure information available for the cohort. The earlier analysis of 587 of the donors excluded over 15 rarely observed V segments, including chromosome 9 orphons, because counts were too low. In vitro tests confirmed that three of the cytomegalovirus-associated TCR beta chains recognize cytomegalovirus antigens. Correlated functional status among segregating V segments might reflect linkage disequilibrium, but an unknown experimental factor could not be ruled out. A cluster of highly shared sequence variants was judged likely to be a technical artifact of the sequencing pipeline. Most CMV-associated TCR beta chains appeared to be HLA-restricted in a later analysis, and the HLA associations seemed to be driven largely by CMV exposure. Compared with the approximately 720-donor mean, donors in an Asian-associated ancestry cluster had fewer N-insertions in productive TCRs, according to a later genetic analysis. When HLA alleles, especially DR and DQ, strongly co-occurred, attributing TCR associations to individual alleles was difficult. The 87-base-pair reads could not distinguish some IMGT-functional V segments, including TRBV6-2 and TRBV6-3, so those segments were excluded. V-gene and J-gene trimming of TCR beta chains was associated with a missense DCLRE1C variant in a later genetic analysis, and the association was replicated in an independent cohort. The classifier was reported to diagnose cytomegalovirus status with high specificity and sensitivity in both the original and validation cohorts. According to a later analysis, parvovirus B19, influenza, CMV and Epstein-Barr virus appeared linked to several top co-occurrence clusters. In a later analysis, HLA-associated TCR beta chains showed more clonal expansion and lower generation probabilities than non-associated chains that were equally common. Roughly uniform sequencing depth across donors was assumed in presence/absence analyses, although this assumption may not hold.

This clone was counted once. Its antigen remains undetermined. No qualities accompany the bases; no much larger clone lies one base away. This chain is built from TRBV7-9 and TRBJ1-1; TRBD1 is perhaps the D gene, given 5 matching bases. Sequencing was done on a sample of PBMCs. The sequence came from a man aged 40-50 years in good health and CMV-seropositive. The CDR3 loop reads CASTPGGDTEAFF. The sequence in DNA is TGTGCCAGCACCCCGGGGGGGGACACTGAAGCTTTCTTT.